This is a list of T cell receptor beta chains from one sample in a study of blood T cell repertoires in COVID-19. Produced via immunoSEQ multiplex PCR; TCRdb's table is partial and in-frame only. The data contain about 110,000 clones, about 78% of them singletons. Sequenced input: peripheral blood. Source of these receptors: a human donor in a cohort sampled during active or convalescent COVID-19. The CDR3 runs from the conserved cysteine through the conserved F or W. Fields, in order: clone size, V gene, D gene, J gene, CDR3 DNA, CDR3 protein. A D gene is named only where the DNA matches it firmly. Only part of the rows carry a size: once, few, many, or a class if the clone is expanded.

.,TRBV7-2,TRBD2,TRBJ2-3,TGTGCCAGCAGCCGGACTAGCGGGAGAGATACGCAGTATTTT,CASSRTSGRDTQYF
.,TRBV5-1,.,TRBJ2-3,TGCGCCAGCAGCTTGGCCGGCACAGATACGCAGTATTTT,CASSLAGTDTQYF
.,TRBV4-3,.,TRBJ1-2,TGCGCCAGCAGCCAAGAGGACGACAGACGATACACCTTC,CASSQEDDRRYTF
once,TRBV6-2/TRBV6-3,.,TRBJ2-5,TGTGCCAGCAGTTACCCTGTCCAGGGCAGATCCATGTTTCGAGAGACCCAGTACTTC,CASSYPVQGRSMFRETQYF
once,TRBV6-1,.,TRBJ2-7,TGTGCCAGCAGTGACCCCAGACAGGTGTCCTACGAGCAGTACTTC,CASSDPRQVSYEQYF
few,TRBV27,TRBD1,TRBJ1-4,TGTGCCAGCAGTTACCTAGGGGGCCTCGATGAAAAACTGTTTTTT,CASSYLGGLDEKLFF
.,TRBV7-2,.,TRBJ2-7,TGTGCCAGCAGCCTGTCCGGGACTTACGAGCAGTACTTC,CASSLSGTYEQYF
.,TRBV10-1,.,TRBJ2-3,TGCGCCAGCAGACAAATGGTAGATACGCAGTATTTT,CASRQMVDTQYF
.,TRBV2,.,TRBJ2-3,TGTGCCATCAGGGGGGTCGCGGGGAGCACAGATACGCAGTATTTT,CAIRGVAGSTDTQYF
.,TRBV2,.,TRBJ2-2,TGTGCCAGCAGGGGACTCCGGACGCCCACCGGGGAGCTGTTTTTT,CASRGLRTPTGELFF
few,TRBV10-3,TRBD1,TRBJ2-7,TGTGCCACCATCGGACAGGGGAACTCCTACGAGCAGTACTTC,CATIGQGNSYEQYF
.,TRBV19,.,TRBJ2-1,TGTGCCAGTAGTATTCGACAGTACAATGAGCAGTTCTTC,CASSIRQYNEQFF
once,TRBV19,.,TRBJ1-6,TGTGCCAGTAGTATAACAGGGAGTTCCTATAATTCACCCCTCCACTTT,CASSITGSSYNSPLHF
.,TRBV18,TRBD1,TRBJ2-2,TGTGCCAGCTCACCTATCACAGGGGGCACCGGGGAGCTGTTTTTT,CASSPITGGTGELFF
.,TRBV5-6,.,TRBJ2-7,TGTGCCAGCAGCTTGGGACTGTCTCTCTACGAGCAGTACTTC,CASSLGLSLYEQYF
.,TRBV20-1,TRBD1,TRBJ1-2,TGCAGTGCTAGTGGACAGGGTAACTATGGCTACACCTTC,CSASGQGNYGYTF
.,TRBV28,.,TRBJ2-4,TGTGCCAGCAGTTTCCCGGTAGCAGAAGCCAAAAACATTCAGTACTTC,CASSFPVAEAKNIQYF
few,TRBV6-2/TRBV6-3,TRBD2,TRBJ2-1,TGTGCCAGCAGTTACATGTTAGCGGGAGGGAGTGAGCAGTTCTTC,CASSYMLAGGSEQFF
.,TRBV7-9,.,TRBJ1-1,TGTGCCAGCAGCTTAGTGGGACTCAGGATTGAAGCTTTCTTT,CASSLVGLRIEAFF
.,TRBV18,TRBD1,TRBJ2-3,TGTGCCAGCTCACCACCCGGGACAGGGGGGCATAAAGATACGCAGTATTTT,CASSPPGTGGHKDTQYF
.,TRBV11-2,.,TRBJ1-1,TGTGCCAGCAGCCTATTGGCCAGGATGAACACTGAAGCTTTCTTT,CASSLLARMNTEAFF
.,TRBV7-3,TRBD1,TRBJ1-2,TGTGCCAGCAGCTTAGGGGGACAGGGGTATGGCTACACCTTC,CASSLGGQGYGYTF
.,TRBV4-2,TRBD2,TRBJ2-7,TGTGCCAGCAGCCAGCCCGGGACTAGCGGATCCTACGAGCAGTACTTC,CASSQPGTSGSYEQYF
.,TRBV6-5,.,TRBJ2-7,TGTGCCAGCAGTTACTTGTCAGGGAACAACGAGCAGTACTTC,CASSYLSGNNEQYF
.,TRBV7-2,.,TRBJ2-1,TGTGCCAGCAGCTTAAAGCGGTGGCCCTCCTACAATGAGCAGTTCTTC,CASSLKRWPSYNEQFF
.,TRBV5-6,TRBD2,TRBJ2-5,TGTGCCAGCAGCTTACGGGGAGGGGAGACCCAGTACTTC,CASSLRGGETQYF
.,TRBV19,.,TRBJ2-1,TGTGCCAGTAGTCCCCACAGGAACTCCTACTACAATGAGCAGTTCTTC,CASSPHRNSYYNEQFF
.,TRBV9,.,TRBJ2-1,TGTGCCAGCAGCGTAGGGGGGGAAGTGGGGCCAGAGCAGTTCTTC,CASSVGGEVGPEQFF
.,TRBV7-9,TRBD2,TRBJ2-1,TGTGCCAGCAGCCCTAGCGGGGGGGCCCTTAGCTCCTACAATGAGCAGTTCTTC,CASSPSGGALSSYNEQFF
.,TRBV3-1/TRBV3-2,.,TRBJ1-5,TGTGCCAGCAGCCAAGGGACCGCAGGGGCAGGTAGCAATCAGCCCCAGCATTTT,CASSQGTAGAGSNQPQHF
.,TRBV30,.,TRBJ1-5,TGTGCCTGGAGTGACAGGGGCAATCAGCCCCAGCATTTT,CAWSDRGNQPQHF
.,TRBV18,.,TRBJ1-4,TGTGCCAGCTCACCGACAGCCACTGAAAAACTGTTTTTT,CASSPTATEKLFF
once,TRBV19,TRBD2,TRBJ2-1,TGTGCCAGTCGTAGCGGGCCCGGCTCCTACAATGAGCAGTTCTTC,CASRSGPGSYNEQFF
once,TRBV28,TRBD2,TRBJ2-1,TGTGCCAGCAGCCCAACCGGGACTAGCGGGATGGGGGAGCAGTTCTTC,CASSPTGTSGMGEQFF
.,TRBV29-1,TRBD1,TRBJ1-3,TGCAGCGTTGAGGCTAGGGACAGGGGGCCTCCAGGAGGAAACACCATATATTTT,CSVEARDRGPPGGNTIYF
.,TRBV6-1,.,TRBJ1-1,TGTGCCAGCAGTGAATGGGGAGTCGGAGCTTTCTTT,CASSEWGVGAFF
.,TRBV6-5,.,TRBJ2-5,TGTGCCAGCAGTACTACCTGGAGGGGCGAGACCCAGTACTTC,CASSTTWRGETQYF
once,TRBV11-2,TRBD1,TRBJ1-4,TGTGCCAGCAGCTTAGCCCCAGGGGGCCATTTATCTCTGTTTTTT,CASSLAPGGHLSLFF
.,TRBV9,TRBD1,TRBJ2-7,TGTGCCAGCAGCGTAGGGGGCGGGACAGGGGAGTACGAGCAGTACTTC,CASSVGGGTGEYEQYF
.,TRBV5-1,.,TRBJ2-1,TGCGCCAGCAGCTTGGAGGGCGGGGGCCCCTACAATGAGCAGTTCTTC,CASSLEGGGPYNEQFF
.,TRBV28,.,TRBJ1-1,TGTGCCAGCAGCCATGGAGCAGGGGATGCTTTCTTT,CASSHGAGDAFF
.,TRBV3-1/TRBV3-2,.,TRBJ1-2,TGTGCCAGCAGCCAAGTACTCAGGGGCTGGCAAGGCTACACCTTC,CASSQVLRGWQGYTF